This T cell receptor beta chain was retrieved from a study of blood T cell repertoires in COVID-19. Study background: Donors in the United States, Italy and Spain gave samples during acute or convalescent COVID-19.

The CDR3 is 15 residues long. Germline V gives CDR1 KGHSH, CDR2 LQKENI. V trimming: 10 bases; J trimming: 5 bases; junction bases outside the gene matches: 13. The assay was immunoSEQ multiplex PCR, and TCRdb's table has in-frame clones only and misses some. The sample gives 490,000 or so clones, 88% of which show up once; about 1.7% is in the top ten. This clone was counted between two and nine times. The chain has TRBV18 and TRBJ1-2; TRBD1 matches 10 bases. The sample taken for sequencing was PBMCs or T cells enriched from blood (not recorded which). The receptor was isolated from a woman in her thirties or forties who had recovered from COVID-19. CDR3 protein: CATAWTGGNWYGYTF. DNA for the CDR3: TGTGCCACCGCCTGGACAGGGGGGAATTGGTATGGCTACACCTTC.